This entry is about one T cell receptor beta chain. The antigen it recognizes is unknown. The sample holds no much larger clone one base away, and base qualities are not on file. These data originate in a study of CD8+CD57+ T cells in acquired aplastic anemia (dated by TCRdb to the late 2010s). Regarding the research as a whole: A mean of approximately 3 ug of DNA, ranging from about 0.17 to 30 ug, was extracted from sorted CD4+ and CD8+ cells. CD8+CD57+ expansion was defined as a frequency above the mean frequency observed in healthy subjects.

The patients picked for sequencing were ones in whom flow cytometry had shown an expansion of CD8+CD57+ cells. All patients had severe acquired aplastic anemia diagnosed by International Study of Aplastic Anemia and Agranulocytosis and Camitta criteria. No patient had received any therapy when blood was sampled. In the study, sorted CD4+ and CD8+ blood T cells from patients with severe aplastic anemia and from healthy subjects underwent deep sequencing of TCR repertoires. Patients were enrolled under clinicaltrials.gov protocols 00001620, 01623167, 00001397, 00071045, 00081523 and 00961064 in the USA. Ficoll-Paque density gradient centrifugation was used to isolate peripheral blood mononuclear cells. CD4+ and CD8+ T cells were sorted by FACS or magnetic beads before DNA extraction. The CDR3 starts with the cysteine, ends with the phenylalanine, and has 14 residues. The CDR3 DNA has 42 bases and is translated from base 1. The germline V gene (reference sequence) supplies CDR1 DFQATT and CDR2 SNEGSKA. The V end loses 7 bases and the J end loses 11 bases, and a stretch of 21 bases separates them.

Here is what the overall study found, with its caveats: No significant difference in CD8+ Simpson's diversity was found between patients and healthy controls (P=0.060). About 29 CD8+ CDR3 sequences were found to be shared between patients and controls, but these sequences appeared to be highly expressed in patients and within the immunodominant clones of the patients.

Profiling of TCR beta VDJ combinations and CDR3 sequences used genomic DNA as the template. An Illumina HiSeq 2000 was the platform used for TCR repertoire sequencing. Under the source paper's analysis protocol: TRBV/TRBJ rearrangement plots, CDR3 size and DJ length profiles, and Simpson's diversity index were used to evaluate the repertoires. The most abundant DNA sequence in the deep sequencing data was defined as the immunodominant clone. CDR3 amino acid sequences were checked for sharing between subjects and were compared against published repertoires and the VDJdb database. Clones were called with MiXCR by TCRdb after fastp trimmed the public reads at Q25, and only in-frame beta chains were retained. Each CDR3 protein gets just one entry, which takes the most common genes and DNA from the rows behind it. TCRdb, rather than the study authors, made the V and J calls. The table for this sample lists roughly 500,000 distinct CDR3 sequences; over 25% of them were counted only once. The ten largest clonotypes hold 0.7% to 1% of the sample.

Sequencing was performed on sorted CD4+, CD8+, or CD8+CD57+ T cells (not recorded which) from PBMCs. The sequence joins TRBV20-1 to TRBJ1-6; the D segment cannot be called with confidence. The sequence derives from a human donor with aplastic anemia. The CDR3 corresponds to CSGLQGSYSPPLHF. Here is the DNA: TGCAGTGGATTGCAAGGCTCCTATAGTCCACCCCTCCACTTT.